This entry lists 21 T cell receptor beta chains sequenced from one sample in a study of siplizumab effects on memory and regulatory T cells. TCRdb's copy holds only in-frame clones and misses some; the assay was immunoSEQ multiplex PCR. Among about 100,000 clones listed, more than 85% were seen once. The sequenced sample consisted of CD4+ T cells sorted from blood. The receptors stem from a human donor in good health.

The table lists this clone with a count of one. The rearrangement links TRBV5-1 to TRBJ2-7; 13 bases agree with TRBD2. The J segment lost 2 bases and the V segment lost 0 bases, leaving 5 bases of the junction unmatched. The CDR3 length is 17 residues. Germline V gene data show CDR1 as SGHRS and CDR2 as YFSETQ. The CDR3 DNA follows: TGCGCCAGCAGCTTGGGGACTAGCGGGGGCCATGCCTACGAGCAGTACTTC. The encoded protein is CASSLGTSGGHAYEQYF.

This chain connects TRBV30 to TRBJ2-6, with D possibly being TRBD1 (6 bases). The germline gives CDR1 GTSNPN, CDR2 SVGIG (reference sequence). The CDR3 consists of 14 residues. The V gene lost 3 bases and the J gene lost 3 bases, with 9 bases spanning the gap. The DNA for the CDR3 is TGTGCCTGGAGAATACAGGGTGGGGCCAACGTCCTGACTTTC. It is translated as CAWRIQGGANVLTF.

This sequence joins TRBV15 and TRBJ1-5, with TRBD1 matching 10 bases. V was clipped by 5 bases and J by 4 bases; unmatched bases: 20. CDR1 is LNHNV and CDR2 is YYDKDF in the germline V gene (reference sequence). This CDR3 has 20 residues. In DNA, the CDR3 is TGTGCCACCAGCGGAAGACAGGGGGCCGCTGGTGTTACTTTTAATCAGCCCCAGCATTTT. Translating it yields CATSGRQGAAGVTFNQPQHF.

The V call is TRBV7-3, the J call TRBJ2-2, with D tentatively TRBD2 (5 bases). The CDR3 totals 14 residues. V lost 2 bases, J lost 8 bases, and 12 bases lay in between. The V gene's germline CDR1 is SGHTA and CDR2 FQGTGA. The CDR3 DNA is TGTGCCAGCAGCTTATCTAGCCGTGGGGGGGAGCTGTTTTTT. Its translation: CASSLSSRGGELFF.

The DNA of the CDR3 is TGTGCCAGCAGCAGCGCCGACACAACTAATGAAAAACTGTTTTTT. Amino acids: CASSSADTTNEKLFF. The rearrangement uses TRBV6-6 and TRBJ1-4; D is uncertain. Germline V gives CDR1 MNHNY, CDR2 SVGAGI (reference sequence). V lost 6 bases to trimming and J lost 0 bases, with 11 bases between them. CDR3 length: 15 amino acids.

The CDR3 DNA reads as TGTGCCAGCACGTCTAGCGGGGGATACGAGCAGTACTTC. The encoded protein is CASTSSGGYEQYF. The chain has TRBV5-5 and TRBJ2-7; 10 bases align to TRBD2. The germline CDR1 and CDR2 sequences are SGHKS and YYEKEE (reference sequence). Trimming took 6 bases from V and 4 from J; bases not matched to a gene: 4. The CDR3 is made up of 13 amino acids.

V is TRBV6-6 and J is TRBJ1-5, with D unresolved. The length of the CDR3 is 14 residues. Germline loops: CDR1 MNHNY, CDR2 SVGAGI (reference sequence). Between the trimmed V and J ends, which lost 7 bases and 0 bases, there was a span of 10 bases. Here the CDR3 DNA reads TGTGCCAGCACTCGAGGAAATAGCAATCAGCCCCAGCATTTT. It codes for CASTRGNSNQPQHF.

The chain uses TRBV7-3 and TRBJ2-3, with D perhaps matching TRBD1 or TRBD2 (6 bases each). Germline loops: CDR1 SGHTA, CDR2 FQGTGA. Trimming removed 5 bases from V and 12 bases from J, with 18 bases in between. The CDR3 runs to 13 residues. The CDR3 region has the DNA TGTGCCAGCAGCCTTCACAGAGGGGGGCCCCAGTATTTT. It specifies CASSLHRGGPQYF.

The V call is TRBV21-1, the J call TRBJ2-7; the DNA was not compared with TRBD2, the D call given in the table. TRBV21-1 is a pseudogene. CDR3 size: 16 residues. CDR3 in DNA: TGTGCCAGCAGCAAATGGATCCGGGAGAGCTCCTACGAGCAGTACTTC. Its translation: CASSKWIRESSYEQYF.

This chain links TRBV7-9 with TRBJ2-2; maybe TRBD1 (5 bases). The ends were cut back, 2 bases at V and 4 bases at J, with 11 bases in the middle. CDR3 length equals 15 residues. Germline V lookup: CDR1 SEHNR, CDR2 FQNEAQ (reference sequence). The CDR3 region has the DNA TGTGCCAGCAGCTTACAGGGTCTGGGCACCGGGGAGCTGTTTTTT. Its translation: CASSLQGLGTGELFF.

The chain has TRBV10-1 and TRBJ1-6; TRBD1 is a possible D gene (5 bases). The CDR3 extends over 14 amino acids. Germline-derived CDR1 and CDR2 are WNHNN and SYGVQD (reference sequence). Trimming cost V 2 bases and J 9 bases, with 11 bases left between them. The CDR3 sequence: CASSEGFQGSPLHF. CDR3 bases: TGCGCCAGCAGTGAGGGGTTTCAGGGTTCACCCCTCCACTTT.

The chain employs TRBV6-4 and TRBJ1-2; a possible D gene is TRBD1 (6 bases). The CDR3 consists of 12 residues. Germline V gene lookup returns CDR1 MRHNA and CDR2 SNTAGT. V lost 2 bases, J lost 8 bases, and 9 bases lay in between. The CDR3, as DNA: TGTGCCAGCAGTGACGGGACACGGGGCTACACCTTC. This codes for CASSDGTRGYTF.

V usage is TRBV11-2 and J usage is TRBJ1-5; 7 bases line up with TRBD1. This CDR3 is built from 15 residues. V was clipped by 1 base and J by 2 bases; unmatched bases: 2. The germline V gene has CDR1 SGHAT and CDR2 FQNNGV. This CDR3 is CASSLGTGRNQPQHF. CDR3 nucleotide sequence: TGTGCCAGCAGCTTAGGGACAGGACGCAATCAGCCCCAGCATTTT.

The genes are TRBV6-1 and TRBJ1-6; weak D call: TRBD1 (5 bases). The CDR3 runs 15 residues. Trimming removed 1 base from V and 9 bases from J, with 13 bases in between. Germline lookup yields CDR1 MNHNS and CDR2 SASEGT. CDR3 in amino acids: CASSEGSGAVSPLHF. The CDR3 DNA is TGTGCCAGCAGTGAAGGGTCCGGGGCAGTTTCACCCCTCCACTTT.

The CDR3 loop is CASSPDRSNSPLHF. For the CDR3, the DNA is TGTGCCAGCAGCCCGGACAGGTCAAATTCACCCCTCCACTTT. The chain joins TRBV7-2 to TRBJ1-6; 7 bases match TRBD1. Germline-derived CDR1 and CDR2 are SGHTA and FQGNSA. CDR3 length: 14 amino acids. Germline trimming cut 5 bases from V and 7 bases from J; bases unmatched to any gene: 5.

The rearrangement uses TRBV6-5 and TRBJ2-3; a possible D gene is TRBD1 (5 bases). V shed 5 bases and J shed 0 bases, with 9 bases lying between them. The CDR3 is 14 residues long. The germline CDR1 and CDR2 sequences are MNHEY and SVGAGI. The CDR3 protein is CASSHRLSTDTQYF. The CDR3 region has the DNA TGTGCCAGCAGTCACAGGCTTAGCACAGATACGCAGTATTTT.

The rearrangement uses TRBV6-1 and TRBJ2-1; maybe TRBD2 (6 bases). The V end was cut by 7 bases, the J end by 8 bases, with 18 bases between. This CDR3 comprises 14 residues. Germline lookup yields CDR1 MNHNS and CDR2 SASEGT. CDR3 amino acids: CASMGGGIGDEQFF. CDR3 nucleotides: TGTGCCAGCATGGGTGGGGGGATCGGCGATGAGCAGTTCTTC.

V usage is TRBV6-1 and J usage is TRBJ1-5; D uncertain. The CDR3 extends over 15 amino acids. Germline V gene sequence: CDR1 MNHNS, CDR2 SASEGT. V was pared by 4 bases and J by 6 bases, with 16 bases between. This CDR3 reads CASSGPGGGSQPQHF. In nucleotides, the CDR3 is TGTGCCAGCAGTGGCCCGGGAGGCGGGAGTCAGCCCCAGCATTTT.

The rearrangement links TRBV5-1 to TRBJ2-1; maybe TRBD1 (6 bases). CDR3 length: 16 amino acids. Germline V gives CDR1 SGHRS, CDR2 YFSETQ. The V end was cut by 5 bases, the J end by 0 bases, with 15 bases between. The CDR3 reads CASRPQGQSSYNEQFF. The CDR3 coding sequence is TGCGCCAGCAGACCACAAGGACAGAGCTCCTACAATGAGCAGTTCTTC.

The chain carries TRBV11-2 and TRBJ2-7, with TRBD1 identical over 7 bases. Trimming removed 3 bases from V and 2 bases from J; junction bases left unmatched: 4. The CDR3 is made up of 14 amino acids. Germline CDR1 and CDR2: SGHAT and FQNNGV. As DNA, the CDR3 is TGTGCCAGCAGCTTCCCGGGGACAGCCTACGAGCAGTACTTC. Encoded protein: CASSFPGTAYEQYF.

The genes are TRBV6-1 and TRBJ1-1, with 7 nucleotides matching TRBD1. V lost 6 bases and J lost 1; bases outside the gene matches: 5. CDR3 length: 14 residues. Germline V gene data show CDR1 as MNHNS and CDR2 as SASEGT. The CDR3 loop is CASSWDRTNTEAFF. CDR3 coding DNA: TGTGCCAGCAGCTGGGACAGAACGAACACTGAAGCTTTCTTT.